Detailed here is one TCR beta chain. This record belongs to a study of blood T cell repertoires in COVID-19. Profiling relied on immunoSEQ multiplex PCR, and the TCRdb table lists in-frame clones only, not all of them. The table records fewer than 120,000 clones, approximately 79% of them present only once. This CDR3 contains 15 residues. The V gene lost 0 bases and the J gene lost 4 bases, with 8 bases spanning the gap. Germline loops: CDR1 SGDLS, CDR2 YYNGEE. The sequence was collected from a woman of 80 years or more with active or convalescent COVID-19. The chain has TRBV9 and TRBJ2-6; no reliable D call. Sequences were obtained from peripheral blood. The CDR3 nucleotides are TGTGCCAGCAGCGTAGGTTGGCAGGGGGCCAACGTCCTGACTTTC. Translation: CASSVGWQGANVLTF.